This T cell receptor beta chain was observed in a study of TIL therapy for anti-PD-1-resistant metastatic lung cancer. The sample holds one count of this clone. This sample's time point: pre-treatment sample, taken before nivolumab and TIL therapy. The immunoSEQ assay was v3. Clones were sequenced by immunoSEQ multiplex PCR, and TCRdb holds only the in-frame ones, with some missing. The sample lists 50,000 to 65,000 clones; roughly four fifths were seen once. Germline V gene sequence: CDR1 SGHTA, CDR2 FQGNSA. Trimming stripped 5 bases from V and 5 bases from J, with 8 bases between. The CDR3 has 12 residues.

The material sequenced was blood, taken at baseline. This TCR was recovered from a person aged 25-85 years with non-small cell lung cancer. The chain is built from TRBV7-2 and TRBJ2-3; D unclear. The CDR3: CASSKGLDTQYF. The CDR3 DNA reads TGTGCCAGCAGCAAAGGGTTAGATACGCAGTATTTT.